This T cell receptor beta chain stems from a study of control samples from healthy donors and cancer patients. V lost 0 bases and J lost 7, with 6 bases in between. CDR1 is DFQATT, CDR2 SNEGSKA, per germline (reference sequence). This CDR3 has 11 amino acids. The protocol was immunoSEQ multiplex PCR, while the TCRdb copy is restricted to in-frame clones and leaves out a portion. The table shows about 75,000 clones, with about 95% occurring only once. The rearrangement uses TRBV20-1 and TRBJ2-5, with D maybe TRBD2 (6 bases). The sequence was collected from a woman aged 40-49 years in good health. Specimen: blood. CDR3 residues: CSAREGGTQYF. The CDR3 DNA sequence: TGCAGTGCTAGAGAGGGGGGGACCCAGTACTTC.